This TCR beta chain derives from a study of OX40 agonist ivuxolimab in advanced cancers. On the study more broadly: Ivuxolimab was delivered to patients intravenously every 2 weeks at doses spanning 0.01 to 10 mg/kg. Patients were 82.7% male with ages roughly 20 to 90, mean 60. It was permissible to have had prior anti-PD-1, anti-PD-L1 or anti-CTLA-4 therapy, and approximately 41% had some.

Profiling relied on immunoSEQ multiplex PCR, and the TCRdb table lists in-frame clones only, not all of them. The table has roughly 14,000 clones, around four fifths seen once. Notes on the study in general: The study found that CD8+ T cells averaged more expanded clones than CD4+.

V lost 5 bases to trimming and J lost 0 bases; unmatched junction nucleotides: 9. Germline-derived CDR1 and CDR2 are SGHVS and FQNEAQ. The length of the CDR3 is 17 residues. Notes on this clone: The antigen is unknown.

The chain combines TRBV7-8 with TRBJ2-7; 11 nucleotides align to TRBD1. Sequenced material: CD4+ or CD8+ T cells sorted from blood, taken in a trial of the OX40 agonist ivuxolimab. The TCR comes from an adult with an advanced solid tumor such as melanoma, head and neck, liver or kidney cancer. CDR3: CASSVAGTGGGSYEQYF. CDR3 DNA: TGTGCCAGCAGCGTTGCCGGGACAGGGGGGGGCTCCTACGAGCAGTACTTC. The entire variable domain, with the rest obtained from reference TRBV7-8 and TRBJ2-7, is as follows: GAGVSQSPRYKVAKRGQDVALRCDPISGHVSLFWYQQALGQGPEFLTYFQNEAQLDKSGLPSDRFFAERPEGSVSTLKIQRTQQEDSAVYLCASSVAGTGGGSYEQYFGPGTRLTVT.